At least ten counts were recorded for the clone carrying this T cell receptor (beta chain). The germline V and J ends were trimmed by 5 bases and 4 bases, with 17 bases remaining between them. CDR3 length: 16 amino acids. CDR1 is SGHTA, CDR2 FQGNSA, per germline. These data are taken from a study of T cell repertoires in cytomegalovirus infection. TCRdb used MiXCR to reprocess the reads, holding one entry per CDR3 protein. The sample has more than 200,000 distinct CDR3 sequences; 8% to 9.5% are singletons. This receptor was identified in a human donor in good health (CMV status not recorded). Some clones in this sample may be carry-over from other donors' samples. The sequenced sample was PBMCs. This chain uses TRBV7-2 with TRBJ2-2, with D unclear. CDR3 protein: CASSQSATLGTGELFF. The CDR3 nucleotides are TGTGCCAGCAGCCAATCAGCCACCCTCGGCACCGGGGAGCTGTTTTTT.